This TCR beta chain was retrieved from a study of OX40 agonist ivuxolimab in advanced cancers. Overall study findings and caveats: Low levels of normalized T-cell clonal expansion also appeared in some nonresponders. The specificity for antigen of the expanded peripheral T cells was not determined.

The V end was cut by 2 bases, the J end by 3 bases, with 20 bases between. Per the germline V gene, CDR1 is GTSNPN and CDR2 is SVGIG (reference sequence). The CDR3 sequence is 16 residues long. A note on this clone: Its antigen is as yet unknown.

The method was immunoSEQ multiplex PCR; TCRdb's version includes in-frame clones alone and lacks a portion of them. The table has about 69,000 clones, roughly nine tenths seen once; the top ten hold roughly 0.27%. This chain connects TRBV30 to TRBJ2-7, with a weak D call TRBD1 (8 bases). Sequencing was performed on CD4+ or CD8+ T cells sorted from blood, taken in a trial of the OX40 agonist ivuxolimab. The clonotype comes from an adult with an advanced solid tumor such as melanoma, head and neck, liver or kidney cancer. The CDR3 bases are TGTGCCTGGAGTAAGTGGTTCCACAGGGGGGGCTACGAGCAGTACTTC. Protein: CAWSKWFHRGGYEQYF.